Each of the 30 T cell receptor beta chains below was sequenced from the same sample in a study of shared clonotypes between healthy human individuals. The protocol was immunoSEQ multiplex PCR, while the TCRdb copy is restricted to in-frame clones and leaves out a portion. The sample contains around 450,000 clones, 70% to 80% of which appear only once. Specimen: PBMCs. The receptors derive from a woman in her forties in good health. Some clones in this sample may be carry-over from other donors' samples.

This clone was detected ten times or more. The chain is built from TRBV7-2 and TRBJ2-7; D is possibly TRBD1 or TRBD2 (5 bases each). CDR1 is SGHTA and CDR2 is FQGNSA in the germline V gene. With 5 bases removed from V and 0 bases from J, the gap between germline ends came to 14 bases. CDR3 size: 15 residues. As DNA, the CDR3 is TGTGCCAGCAGCCTCGGGACGGTCCTCTCCTACGAGCAGTACTTC. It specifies CASSLGTVLSYEQYF.

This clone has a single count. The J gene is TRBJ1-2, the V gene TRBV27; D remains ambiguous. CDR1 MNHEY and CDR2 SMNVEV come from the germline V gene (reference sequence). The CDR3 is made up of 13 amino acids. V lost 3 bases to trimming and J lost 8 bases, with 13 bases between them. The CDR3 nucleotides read TGTGCCAGCAGTTTTTGGGCTCTAGGAGGCTACACCTTC. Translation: CASSFWALGGYTF.

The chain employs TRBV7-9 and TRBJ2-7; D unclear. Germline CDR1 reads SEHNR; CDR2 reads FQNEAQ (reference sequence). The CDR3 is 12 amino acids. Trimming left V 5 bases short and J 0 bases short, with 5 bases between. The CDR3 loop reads CASSTLSYEQYF. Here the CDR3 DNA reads TGTGCCAGCAGCACCCTCTCCTACGAGCAGTACTTC.

The DNA of the CDR3 is TGTGCCAGCGGCCTAAGGTACTCCTACGAGCAGTACTTC. Amino acid sequence: CASGLRYSYEQYF. The J gene is TRBJ2-7, the V gene TRBV27; no definite D call. V gave up 8 bases and J gave up 0 bases, with 11 bases separating them. CDR1 and CDR2 from the germline V gene are MNHEY and SMNVEV (reference sequence). The CDR3 consists of 13 residues.

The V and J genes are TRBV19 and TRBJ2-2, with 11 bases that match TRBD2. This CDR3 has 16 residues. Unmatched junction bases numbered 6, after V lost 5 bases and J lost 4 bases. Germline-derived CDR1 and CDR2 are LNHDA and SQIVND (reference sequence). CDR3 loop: CASSALAGGLTGELFF. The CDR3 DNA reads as TGTGCCAGTAGTGCGCTAGCGGGAGGACTCACCGGGGAGCTGTTTTTT.

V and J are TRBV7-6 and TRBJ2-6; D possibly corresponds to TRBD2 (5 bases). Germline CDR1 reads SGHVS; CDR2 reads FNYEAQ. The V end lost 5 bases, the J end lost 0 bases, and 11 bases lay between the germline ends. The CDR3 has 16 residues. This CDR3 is CASSVNRGSGANVLTF. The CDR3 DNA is TGTGCCAGCAGCGTAAACCGGGGCTCTGGGGCCAACGTCCTGACTTTC.

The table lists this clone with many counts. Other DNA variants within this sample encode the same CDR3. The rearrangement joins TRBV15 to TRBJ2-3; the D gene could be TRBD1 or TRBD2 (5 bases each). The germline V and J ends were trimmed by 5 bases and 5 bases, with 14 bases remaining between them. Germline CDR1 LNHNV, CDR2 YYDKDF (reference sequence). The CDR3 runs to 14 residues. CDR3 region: CATSVRGAEDTQYF. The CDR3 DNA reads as TGTGCCACCAGCGTGAGGGGAGCAGAAGATACGCAGTATTTT.

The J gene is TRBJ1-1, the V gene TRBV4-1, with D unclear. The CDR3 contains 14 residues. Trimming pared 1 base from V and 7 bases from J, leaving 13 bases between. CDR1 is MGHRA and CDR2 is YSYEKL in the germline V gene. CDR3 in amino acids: CASSQAGGPYEAFF. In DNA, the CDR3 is TGCGCCAGCAGCCAAGCGGGCGGACCTTATGAAGCTTTCTTT.

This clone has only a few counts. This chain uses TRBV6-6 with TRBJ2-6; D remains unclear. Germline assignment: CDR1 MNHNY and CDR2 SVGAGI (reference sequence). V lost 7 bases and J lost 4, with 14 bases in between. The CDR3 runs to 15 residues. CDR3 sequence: CASNSLGAGANVLTF. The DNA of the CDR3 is TGTGCCAGCAACAGTTTGGGTGCCGGGGCCAACGTCCTGACTTTC.

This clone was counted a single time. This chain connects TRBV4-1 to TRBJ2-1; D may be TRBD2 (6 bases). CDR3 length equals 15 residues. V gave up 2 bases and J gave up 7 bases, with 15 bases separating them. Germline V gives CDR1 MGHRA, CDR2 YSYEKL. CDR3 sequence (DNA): TGCGCCAGCAGCCAAATGGCTTCCGGGAGAAATGAGCAGTTCTTC. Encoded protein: CASSQMASGRNEQFF.

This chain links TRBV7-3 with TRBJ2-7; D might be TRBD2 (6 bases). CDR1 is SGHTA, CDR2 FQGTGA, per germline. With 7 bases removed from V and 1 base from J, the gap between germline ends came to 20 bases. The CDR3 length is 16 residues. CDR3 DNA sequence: TGTGCCAGCACCTCCCAACCGGGACTTTCGTCCTACGAGCAGTACTTC. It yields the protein CASTSQPGLSSYEQYF.

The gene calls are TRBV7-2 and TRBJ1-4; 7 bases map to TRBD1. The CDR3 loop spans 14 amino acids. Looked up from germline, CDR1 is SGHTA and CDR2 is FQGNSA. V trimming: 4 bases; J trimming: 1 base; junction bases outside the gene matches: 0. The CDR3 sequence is CASSWDRTNEKLFF. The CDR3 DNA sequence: TGTGCCAGCAGCTGGGACAGAACTAATGAAAAACTGTTTTTT.

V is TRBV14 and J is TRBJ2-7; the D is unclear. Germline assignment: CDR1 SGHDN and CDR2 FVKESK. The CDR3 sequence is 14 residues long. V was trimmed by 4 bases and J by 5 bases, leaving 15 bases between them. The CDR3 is CASSPDRFKDEQYF. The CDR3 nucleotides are TGTGCCAGCAGCCCCGACCGGTTTAAAGACGAGCAGTACTTC.

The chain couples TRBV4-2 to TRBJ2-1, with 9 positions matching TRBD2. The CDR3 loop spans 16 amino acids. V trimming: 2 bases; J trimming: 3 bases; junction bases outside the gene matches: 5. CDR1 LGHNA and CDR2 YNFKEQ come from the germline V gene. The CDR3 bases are TGTGCCAGCAGCCAACCAGCGGGAGGAAACTACAATGAGCAGTTCTTC. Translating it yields CASSQPAGGNYNEQFF.

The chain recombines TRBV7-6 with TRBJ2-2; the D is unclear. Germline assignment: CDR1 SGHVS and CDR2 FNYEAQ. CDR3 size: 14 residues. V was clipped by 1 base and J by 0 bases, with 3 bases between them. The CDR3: CASSLVTNTGELFF. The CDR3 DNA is TGTGCCAGCAGCTTAGTTACGAACACCGGGGAGCTGTTTTTT.

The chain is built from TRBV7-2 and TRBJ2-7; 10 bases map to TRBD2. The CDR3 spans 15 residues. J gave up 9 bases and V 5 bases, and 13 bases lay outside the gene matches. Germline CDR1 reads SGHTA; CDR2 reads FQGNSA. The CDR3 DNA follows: TGTGCCAGCAGCCCAAGGGGACTAGCGTCGAACCCGCAGTACTTC. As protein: CASSPRGLASNPQYF.

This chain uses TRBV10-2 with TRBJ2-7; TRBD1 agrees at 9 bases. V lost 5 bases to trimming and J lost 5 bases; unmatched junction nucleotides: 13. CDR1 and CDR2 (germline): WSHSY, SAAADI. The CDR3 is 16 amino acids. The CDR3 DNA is TGCGCCAGCAGTAACCTACCGGGACAGGGAACTAACGAGCAGTACTTC. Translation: CASSNLPGQGTNEQYF.

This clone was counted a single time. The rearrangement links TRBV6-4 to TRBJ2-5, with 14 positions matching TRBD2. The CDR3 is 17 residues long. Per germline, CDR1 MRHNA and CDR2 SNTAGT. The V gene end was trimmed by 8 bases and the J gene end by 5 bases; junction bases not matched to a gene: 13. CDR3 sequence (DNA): TGTGCCAGCGGGGTAAAGGGACTAGCGGGAGACAGTGAGACCCAGTACTTC. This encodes CASGVKGLAGDSETQYF.

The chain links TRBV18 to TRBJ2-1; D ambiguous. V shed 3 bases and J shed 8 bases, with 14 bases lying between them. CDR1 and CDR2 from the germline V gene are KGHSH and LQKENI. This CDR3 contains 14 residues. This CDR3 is CASSPSTTPYEQFF. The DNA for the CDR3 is TGTGCCAGCTCACCGAGCACAACCCCCTATGAGCAGTTCTTC.

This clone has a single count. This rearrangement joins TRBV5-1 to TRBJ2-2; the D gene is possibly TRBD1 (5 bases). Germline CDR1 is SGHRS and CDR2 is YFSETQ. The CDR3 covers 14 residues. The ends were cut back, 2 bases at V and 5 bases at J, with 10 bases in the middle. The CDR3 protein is CASSFRQGTGELFF. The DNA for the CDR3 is TGCGCCAGCAGCTTCAGGCAGGGTACCGGGGAGCTGTTTTTT.

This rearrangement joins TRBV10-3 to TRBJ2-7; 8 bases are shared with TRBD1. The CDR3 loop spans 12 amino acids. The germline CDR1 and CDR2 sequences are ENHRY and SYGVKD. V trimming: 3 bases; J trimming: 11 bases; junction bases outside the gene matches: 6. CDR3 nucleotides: TGTGCCATCAGTGACCCGGACAGGGCTGAGTACTTC. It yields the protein CAISDPDRAEYF.

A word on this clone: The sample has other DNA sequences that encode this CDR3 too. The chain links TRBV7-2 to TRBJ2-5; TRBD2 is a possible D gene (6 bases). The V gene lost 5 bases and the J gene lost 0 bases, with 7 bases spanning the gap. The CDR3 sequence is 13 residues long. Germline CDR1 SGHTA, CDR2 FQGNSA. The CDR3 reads CASSRDYQETQYF. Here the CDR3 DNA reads TGTGCCAGCAGCCGGGACTACCAAGAGACCCAGTACTTC. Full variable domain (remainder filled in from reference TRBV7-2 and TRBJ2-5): GAGVSQSPSNKVTEKGKDVELRCDPISGHTALYWYRQSLGQGLEFLIYFQGNSAPDKSGLPSDRFSAERTGGSVSTLTIQRTQQEDSAVYLCASSRDYQETQYFGPGTRLLVL.

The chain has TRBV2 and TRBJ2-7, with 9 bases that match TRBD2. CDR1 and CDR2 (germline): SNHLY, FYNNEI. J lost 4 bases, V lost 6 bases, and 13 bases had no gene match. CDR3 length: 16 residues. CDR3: CASSEGPASGNYEQYF. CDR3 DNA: TGTGCCAGCAGCGAGGGGCCGGCTAGCGGGAATTACGAGCAGTACTTC.

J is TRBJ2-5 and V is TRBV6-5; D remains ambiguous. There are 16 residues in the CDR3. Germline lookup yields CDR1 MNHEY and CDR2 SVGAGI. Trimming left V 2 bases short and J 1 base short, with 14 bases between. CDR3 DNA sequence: TGTGCCAGCAGTTACGTCTCGAACGGTGGCCAAGAGACCCAGTACTTC. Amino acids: CASSYVSNGGQETQYF.

CDR3 bases: TGTGCCAGCAGTTTGGGGGCGGCCTCCTACGAGCAGTACTTC. Its translation: CASSLGAASYEQYF. The rearrangement uses TRBV28 and TRBJ2-7; D is possibly TRBD1 (6 bases). V was clipped by 3 bases and J by 0 bases, with 9 bases between them. This CDR3 has 14 residues. Germline CDR1 is MDHEN and CDR2 is SYDVKM.

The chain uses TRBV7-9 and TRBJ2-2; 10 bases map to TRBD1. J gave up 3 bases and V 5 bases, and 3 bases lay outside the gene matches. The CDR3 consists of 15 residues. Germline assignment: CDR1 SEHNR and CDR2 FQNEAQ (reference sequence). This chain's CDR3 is CASSPGTGDTGELFF. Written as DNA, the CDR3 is TGTGCCAGCAGCCCGGGGACAGGGGACACCGGGGAGCTGTTTTTT.

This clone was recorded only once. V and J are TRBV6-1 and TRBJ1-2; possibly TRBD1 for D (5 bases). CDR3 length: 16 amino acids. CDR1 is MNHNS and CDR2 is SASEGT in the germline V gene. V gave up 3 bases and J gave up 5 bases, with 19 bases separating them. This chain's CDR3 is CASSEGGGKSLYGYTF. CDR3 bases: TGTGCCAGCAGTGAGGGTGGGGGGAAAAGCTTATATGGCTACACCTTC.

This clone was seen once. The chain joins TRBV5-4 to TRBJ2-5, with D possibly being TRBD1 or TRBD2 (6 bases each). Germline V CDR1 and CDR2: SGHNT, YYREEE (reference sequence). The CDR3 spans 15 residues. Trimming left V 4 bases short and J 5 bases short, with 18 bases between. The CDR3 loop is CASSVGGGMRETQYF. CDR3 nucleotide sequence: TGTGCCAGCAGCGTTGGAGGGGGGATGAGGGAGACCCAGTACTTC. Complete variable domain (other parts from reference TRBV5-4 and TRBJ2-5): ETGVTQSPTHLIKTRGQQVTLRCSSQSGHNTVSWYQQALGQGPQFIFQYYREEENGRGNFPPRFSGLQFPNYSSELNVNALELDDSALYLCASSVGGGMRETQYFGPGTRLLVL.

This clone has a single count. The CDR3 sequence is CASSQTLVETQYF. The CDR3 nucleotides are TGTGCCAGCAGCCAAACACTAGTAGAGACCCAGTACTTC. The chain links TRBV14 to TRBJ2-5; tentatively, D is TRBD2 (5 bases). The CDR3 is made up of 13 amino acids. Trimming pared 2 bases from V and 4 bases from J, leaving 8 bases between. CDR1 and CDR2 (germline): SGHDN, FVKESK.

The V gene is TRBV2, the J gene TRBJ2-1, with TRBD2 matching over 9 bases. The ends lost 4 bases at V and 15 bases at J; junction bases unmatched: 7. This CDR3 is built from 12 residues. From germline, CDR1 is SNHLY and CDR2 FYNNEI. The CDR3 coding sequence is TGTGCCAGCAGTGCGGGACTGACTAGCGGGTTCTTC. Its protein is CASSAGLTSGFF.